Detailed here is one TCR beta chain. This CDR3 comprises 13 residues. V lost 3 bases and J lost 6, with 11 bases in between. Semi-nested PCR with Nested Universal Primer A followed constant-region reverse priming of full-length variable regions. MiXCR, applied by TCRdb to the 5' RACE reads, yields one record per CDR3 protein. The sample has approximately 42,000 distinct CDR3 sequences, around 30% seen once. This clonotype was obtained from a female donor with breast cancer. The source material was memory CD4+ T cells sorted from a lymph node. Subset specified: memory CD4+ T cells, CD4+CD45RO+CD25-. The V gene is TRBV12-3 or TRBV12-4, the J gene TRBJ1-1; D not resolved. The CDR3 coding sequence is TGTGCCAGCAGTTTCTTTGTGGGGTCTGAAGCTTTCTTT. As protein: CASSFFVGSEAFF.